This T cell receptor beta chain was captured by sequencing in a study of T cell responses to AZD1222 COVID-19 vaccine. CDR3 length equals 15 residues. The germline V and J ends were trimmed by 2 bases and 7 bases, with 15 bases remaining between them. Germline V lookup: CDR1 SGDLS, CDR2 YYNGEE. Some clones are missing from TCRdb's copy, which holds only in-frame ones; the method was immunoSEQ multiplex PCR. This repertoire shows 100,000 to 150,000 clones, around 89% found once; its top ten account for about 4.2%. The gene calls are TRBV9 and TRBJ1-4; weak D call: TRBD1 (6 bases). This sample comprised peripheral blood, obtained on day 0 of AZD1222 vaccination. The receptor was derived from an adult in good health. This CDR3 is CASSVSWQGSEKLFF. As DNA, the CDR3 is TGTGCCAGCAGCGTGAGCTGGCAGGGGTCTGAAAAACTGTTTTTT.